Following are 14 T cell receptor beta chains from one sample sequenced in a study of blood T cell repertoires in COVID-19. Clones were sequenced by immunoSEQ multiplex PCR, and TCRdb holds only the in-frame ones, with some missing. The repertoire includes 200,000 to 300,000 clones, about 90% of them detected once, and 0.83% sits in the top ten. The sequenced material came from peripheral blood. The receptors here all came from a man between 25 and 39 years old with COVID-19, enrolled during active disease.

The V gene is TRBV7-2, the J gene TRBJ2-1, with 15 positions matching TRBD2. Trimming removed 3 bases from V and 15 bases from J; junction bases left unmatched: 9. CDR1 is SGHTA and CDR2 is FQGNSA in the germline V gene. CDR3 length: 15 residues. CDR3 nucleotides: TGTGCCAGCAGCTTTGGACTAGCGGGGGGGTCTGTGCGGTTCTTC. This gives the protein CASSFGLAGGSVRFF.

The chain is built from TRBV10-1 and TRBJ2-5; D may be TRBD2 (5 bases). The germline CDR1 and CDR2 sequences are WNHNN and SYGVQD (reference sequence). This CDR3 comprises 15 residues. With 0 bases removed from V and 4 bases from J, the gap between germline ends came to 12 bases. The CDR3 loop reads CASSESVIGGETQYF. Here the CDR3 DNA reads TGCGCCAGCAGTGAGTCTGTCATAGGAGGAGAGACCCAGTACTTC.

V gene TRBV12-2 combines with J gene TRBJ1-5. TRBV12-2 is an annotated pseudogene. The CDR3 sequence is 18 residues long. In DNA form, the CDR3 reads TGTGCAAGTCGCTTAGATGGGAAGGGAGAAACGGGCAATCAGCCCCAGCATTTT. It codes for CASRLDGKGETGNQPQHF.

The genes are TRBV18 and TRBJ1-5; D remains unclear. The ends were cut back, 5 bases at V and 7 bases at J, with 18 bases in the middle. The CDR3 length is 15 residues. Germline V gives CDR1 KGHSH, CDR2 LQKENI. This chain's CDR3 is CASSAMTFTFQPQHF. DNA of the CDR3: TGTGCCAGCTCAGCAATGACTTTTACCTTCCAGCCCCAGCATTTT. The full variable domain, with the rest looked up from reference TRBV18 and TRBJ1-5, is NAGVMQNPRHLVRRRGQEARLRCSPMKGHSHVYWYRQLPEEGLKFMVYLQKENIIDESGMPKERFSAEFPKEGPSILRIQQVVRGDSAAYFCASSAMTFTFQPQHFGDGTRLSIL.

The CDR3 spells CASSLKDTNQETQYF. DNA for the CDR3: TGCGCCAGCAGCTTGAAAGACACAAATCAAGAGACCCAGTACTTC. The chain carries TRBV5-1 and TRBJ2-5; D gene unclear. Germline V gene lookup returns CDR1 SGHRS and CDR2 YFSETQ. The CDR3 is made up of 15 amino acids. The ends were cut back, 1 base at V and 2 bases at J, with 12 bases in the middle. The full variable domain, in which reference TRBV5-1 and TRBJ2-5 provide the parts outside the CDR3, is KAGVTQTPRYLIKTRGQQVTLSCSPISGHRSVSWYQQTPGQGLQFLFEYFSETQRNKGNFPGRFSGRQFSNSRSEMNVSTLELGDSALYLCASSLKDTNQETQYFGPGTRLLVL.

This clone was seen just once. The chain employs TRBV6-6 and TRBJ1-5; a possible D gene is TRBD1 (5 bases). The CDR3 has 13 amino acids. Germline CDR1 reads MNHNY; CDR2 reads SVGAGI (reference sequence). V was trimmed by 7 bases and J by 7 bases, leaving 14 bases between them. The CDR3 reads CASTRGLEQPQHF. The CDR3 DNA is TGTGCCAGCACAAGGGGATTGGAGCAGCCCCAGCATTTT.

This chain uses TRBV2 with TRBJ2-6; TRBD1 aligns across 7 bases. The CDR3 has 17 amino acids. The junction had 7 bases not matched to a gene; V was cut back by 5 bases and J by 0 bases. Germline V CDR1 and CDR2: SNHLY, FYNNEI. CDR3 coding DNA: TGTGCCAGCAGTCCTCGGACAGGACCCTCTGGGGCCAACGTCCTGACTTTC. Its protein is CASSPRTGPSGANVLTF.

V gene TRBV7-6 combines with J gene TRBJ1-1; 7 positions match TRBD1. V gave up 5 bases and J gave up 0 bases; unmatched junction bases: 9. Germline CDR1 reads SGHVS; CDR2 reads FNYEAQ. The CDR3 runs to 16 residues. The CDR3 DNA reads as TGTGCCAGCAGCCAACGACAGGGTACCTTGAACACTGAAGCTTTCTTT. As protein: CASSQRQGTLNTEAFF.

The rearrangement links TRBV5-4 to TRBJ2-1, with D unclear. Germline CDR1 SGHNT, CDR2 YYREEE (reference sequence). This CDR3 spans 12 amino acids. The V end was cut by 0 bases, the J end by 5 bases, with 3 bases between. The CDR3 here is CASSLDNNEQFF. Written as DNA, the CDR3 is TGTGCCAGCAGCTTGGACAACAATGAGCAGTTCTTC.

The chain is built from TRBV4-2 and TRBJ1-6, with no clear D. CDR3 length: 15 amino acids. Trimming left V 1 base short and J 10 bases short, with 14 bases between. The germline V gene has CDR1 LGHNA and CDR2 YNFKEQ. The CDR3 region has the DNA TGTGCCAGCAGCCAAGGGATGGGTGGGAGCTCACCCCTCCACTTT. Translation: CASSQGMGGSSPLHF.

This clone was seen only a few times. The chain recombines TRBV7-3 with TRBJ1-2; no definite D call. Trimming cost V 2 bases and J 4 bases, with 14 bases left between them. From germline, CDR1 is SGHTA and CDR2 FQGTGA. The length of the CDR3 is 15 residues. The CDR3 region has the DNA TGTGCCAGCAGCTTATCATCAGATCCAGGCTATGGCTACACCTTC. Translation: CASSLSSDPGYGYTF.

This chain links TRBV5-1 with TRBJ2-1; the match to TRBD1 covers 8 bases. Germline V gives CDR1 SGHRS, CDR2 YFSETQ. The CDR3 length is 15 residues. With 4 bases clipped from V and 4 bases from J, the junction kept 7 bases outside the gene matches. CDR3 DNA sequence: TGCGCCAGCAGCCCCGGACAGGGAGTGTACAATGAGCAGTTCTTC. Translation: CASSPGQGVYNEQFF.

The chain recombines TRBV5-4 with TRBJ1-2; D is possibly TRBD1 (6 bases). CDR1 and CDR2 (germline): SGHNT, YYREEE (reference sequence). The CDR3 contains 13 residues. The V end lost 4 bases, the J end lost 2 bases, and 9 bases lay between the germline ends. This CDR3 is CASSKDRNYGYTF. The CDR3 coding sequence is TGTGCCAGCAGCAAAGACAGGAACTATGGCTACACCTTC. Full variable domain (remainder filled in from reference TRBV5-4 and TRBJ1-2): ETGVTQSPTHLIKTRGQQVTLRCSSQSGHNTVSWYQQALGQGPQFIFQYYREEENGRGNFPPRFSGLQFPNYSSELNVNALELDDSALYLCASSKDRNYGYTFGSGTRLTVV.

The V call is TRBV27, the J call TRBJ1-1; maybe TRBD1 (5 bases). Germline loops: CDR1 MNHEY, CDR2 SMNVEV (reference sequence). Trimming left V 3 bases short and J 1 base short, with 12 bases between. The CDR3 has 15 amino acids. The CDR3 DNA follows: TGTGCCAGCAGTTTTCTTTCGGACAAGAACACTGAAGCTTTCTTT. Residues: CASSFLSDKNTEAFF.